These T cell receptor beta chains were read from a single sample in a study of cytomegalovirus exposure and HLA in healthy donors. Assay used: immunoSEQ multiplex PCR; TCRdb lists only in-frame clones, some missing. The top ten clones hold around 3.3% of a sample with roughly 120,000 clones, just under 90% of them seen once. The sequencing input was PBMCs. Receptors were obtained from a man younger than 45 in good health and CMV-seronegative. The CDR3 runs from the conserved cysteine through the conserved F or W. Fields, in order: clone size, J gene, V gene, D gene, CDR3 protein, CDR3 DNA. D genes are given only for firm matches. Not every row has a clone size; where given, it reads once, few, many or a size class.

clone size: -
J gene: TRBJ2-3
V gene: TRBV7-8
D gene: -
CDR3 protein: CASSRGTDTQYF
CDR3 DNA: TGTGCCAGCAGCCGCGGCACAGATACGCAGTATTTT

clone size: -
J gene: TRBJ2-1
V gene: TRBV10-3
D gene: TRBD1
CDR3 protein: CAIEADRTHEQFF
CDR3 DNA: TGTGCCATCGAAGCGGACAGGACCCATGAGCAGTTCTTC

clone size: -
J gene: TRBJ2-1
V gene: TRBV5-1
D gene: -
CDR3 protein: CASSLVRVNEQFF
CDR3 DNA: TGCGCCAGCAGCTTGGTGAGGGTGAATGAGCAGTTCTTC

clone size: -
J gene: TRBJ2-7
V gene: TRBV7-9
D gene: -
CDR3 protein: CASSLAAGYYEQYF
CDR3 DNA: TGTGCCAGCAGCTTAGCGGCAGGTTATTACGAGCAGTACTTC

clone size: -
J gene: TRBJ2-7
V gene: TRBV23-1
D gene: TRBD1
CDR3 protein: CASSQSGQAPYEQYF
CDR3 DNA: TGCGCCAGCAGTCAATCGGGACAGGCCCCCTACGAGCAGTACTTC

clone size: -
J gene: TRBJ1-2
V gene: TRBV19
D gene: -
CDR3 protein: CASSIGAIQALSRGYTF
CDR3 DNA: TGTGCCAGTAGTATAGGGGCGATTCAGGCCCTTTCGCGTGGCTACACCTTC

clone size: -
J gene: TRBJ2-1
V gene: TRBV28
D gene: -
CDR3 protein: CASSFFGLYNEQFF
CDR3 DNA: TGTGCCAGCAGTTTCTTCGGTCTCTACAATGAGCAGTTCTTC

clone size: -
J gene: TRBJ1-3
V gene: TRBV7-9
D gene: TRBD1
CDR3 protein: CASSLGQGLGNTIYF
CDR3 DNA: TGTGCCAGCAGCTTGGGACAGGGCCTTGGAAACACCATATATTTT

clone size: once
J gene: TRBJ2-5
V gene: TRBV5-1
D gene: -
CDR3 protein: CASSLVQREETQYF
CDR3 DNA: TGCGCCAGCAGCTTGGTTCAACGGGAAGAGACCCAGTACTTC

clone size: -
J gene: TRBJ2-1
V gene: TRBV4-1
D gene: TRBD2
CDR3 protein: CASSQPGLAYNEQFF
CDR3 DNA: TGCGCCAGCAGCCAACCCGGACTAGCGTACAATGAGCAGTTCTTC

clone size: -
J gene: TRBJ1-5
V gene: TRBV7-2
D gene: -
CDR3 protein: CASSLGQAPWPQHF
CDR3 DNA: TGTGCCAGCAGCTTAGGACAGGCTCCCTGGCCCCAGCATTTT

clone size: -
J gene: TRBJ2-1
V gene: TRBV19
D gene: TRBD2
CDR3 protein: CASSIQTLAGGDNEQFF
CDR3 DNA: TGTGCCAGTAGTATACAAACACTAGCGGGGGGAGACAATGAGCAGTTCTTC

clone size: -
J gene: TRBJ1-2
V gene: TRBV27
D gene: -
CDR3 protein: CASAGQANYGYTF
CDR3 DNA: TGTGCCAGCGCTGGACAAGCTAACTATGGCTACACCTTC

clone size: few
J gene: TRBJ2-7
V gene: TRBV6-5
D gene: -
CDR3 protein: CASSYSSGISDEQYF
CDR3 DNA: TGTGCCAGCAGTTACTCGTCTGGGATTAGCGACGAGCAGTACTTC

clone size: -
J gene: TRBJ1-6
V gene: TRBV4-2
D gene: -
CDR3 protein: CASSQTPPNVHF
CDR3 DNA: TGTGCCAGCAGCCAAACACCCCCGAACGTCCACTTT

clone size: -
J gene: TRBJ1-3
V gene: TRBV16
D gene: -
CDR3 protein: CASSQQFSGNTIYF
CDR3 DNA: TGTGCCAGCAGCCAACAGTTCTCTGGAAACACCATATATTTT

clone size: -
J gene: TRBJ2-5
V gene: TRBV6-6
D gene: -
CDR3 protein: CASSYSGREEGTQYF
CDR3 DNA: TGTGCCAGCAGTTACTCGGGCAGGGAAGAAGGGACCCAGTACTTC

clone size: -
J gene: TRBJ1-2
V gene: TRBV7-2
D gene: -
CDR3 protein: CASSLEKGQFYGYTF
CDR3 DNA: TGTGCCAGCAGCTTAGAGAAGGGGCAGTTCTATGGCTACACCTTC

clone size: -
J gene: TRBJ1-4
V gene: TRBV6-5
D gene: TRBD1
CDR3 protein: CASSPRTGAGEKLFF
CDR3 DNA: TGTGCCAGCAGTCCCCGGACAGGGGCGGGGGAAAAACTGTTTTTT

clone size: -
J gene: TRBJ2-7
V gene: TRBV27
D gene: -
CDR3 protein: CASSLEGFAAPYEQYF
CDR3 DNA: TGTGCCAGCAGTTTGGAGGGGTTCGCGGCGCCCTACGAGCAGTACTTC

clone size: -
J gene: TRBJ2-5
V gene: TRBV10-3
D gene: TRBD2
CDR3 protein: CAISGGVPSGVETQYF
CDR3 DNA: TGTGCCATCAGTGGAGGAGTCCCTAGCGGGGTAGAGACCCAGTACTTC

clone size: -
J gene: TRBJ2-5
V gene: TRBV5-5
D gene: TRBD2
CDR3 protein: CASSDGLAGGRETQYF
CDR3 DNA: TGTGCCAGCAGCGACGGACTAGCGGGGGGAAGAGAGACCCAGTACTTC

clone size: once
J gene: TRBJ1-2
V gene: TRBV5-1
D gene: TRBD1
CDR3 protein: CASSVRGQGDVGYTF
CDR3 DNA: TGCGCCAGCAGCGTGAGGGGACAGGGGGATGTTGGCTACACCTTC

clone size: -
J gene: TRBJ1-2
V gene: TRBV18
D gene: TRBD1
CDR3 protein: CASSPVSGGGSNYGYTF
CDR3 DNA: TGTGCCAGCTCACCCGTGTCAGGGGGTGGATCTAACTATGGCTACACCTTC

clone size: -
J gene: TRBJ2-2
V gene: TRBV6-5
D gene: -
CDR3 protein: CASSPTQFNTGELFF
CDR3 DNA: TGTGCCAGCAGCCCGACACAATTCAACACCGGGGAGCTGTTTTTT

clone size: -
J gene: TRBJ2-7
V gene: TRBV4-2
D gene: TRBD1
CDR3 protein: CASSQNGQGAYEQYF
CDR3 DNA: TGTGCCAGCAGCCAAAATGGACAGGGCGCCTACGAGCAGTACTTC

clone size: -
J gene: TRBJ2-7
V gene: TRBV14
D gene: TRBD2
CDR3 protein: CASSRGGLAYEQYF
CDR3 DNA: TGTGCCAGCAGCCGGGGGGGACTAGCCTACGAGCAGTACTTC

clone size: -
J gene: TRBJ2-3
V gene: TRBV18
D gene: -
CDR3 protein: CASSPMGAVTSDTQYF
CDR3 DNA: TGTGCCAGCTCACCCATGGGAGCGGTTACATCAGATACGCAGTATTTT

clone size: -
J gene: TRBJ1-3
V gene: TRBV6-1
D gene: -
CDR3 protein: CASSEVMAWNTIYF
CDR3 DNA: TGTGCCAGCAGTGAAGTAATGGCTTGGAACACCATATATTTT

clone size: once
J gene: TRBJ1-5
V gene: TRBV10-3
D gene: TRBD1
CDR3 protein: CAISDPRTGGFDQPQHF
CDR3 DNA: TGTGCCATCAGTGACCCTAGGACAGGGGGTTTCGATCAGCCCCAGCATTTT

clone size: -
J gene: TRBJ1-1
V gene: TRBV29-1
D gene: -
CDR3 protein: CSVGGGRTTEAFF
CDR3 DNA: TGCAGCGTGGGGGGGGGCCGGACCACTGAAGCTTTCTTT

clone size: -
J gene: TRBJ1-2
V gene: TRBV19
D gene: -
CDR3 protein: CASSMGQGSYGYTF
CDR3 DNA: TGTGCCAGTAGTATGGGGCAGGGCTCCTATGGCTACACCTTC

clone size: -
J gene: TRBJ2-7
V gene: TRBV4-1
D gene: -
CDR3 protein: CASSHNTGTPEQYF
CDR3 DNA: TGCGCCAGCAGCCATAACACCGGGACACCCGAGCAGTACTTC

clone size: -
J gene: TRBJ1-5
V gene: TRBV11-2
D gene: -
CDR3 protein: CASSLDFSNNQPQHF
CDR3 DNA: TGTGCCAGCAGCTTAGATTTTAGTAACAATCAGCCCCAGCATTTT

clone size: -
J gene: TRBJ2-2
V gene: TRBV6-6
D gene: -
CDR3 protein: CASSYSITGELFF
CDR3 DNA: TGTGCCAGCAGTTACTCCATCACCGGGGAGCTGTTTTTT

clone size: -
J gene: TRBJ2-5
V gene: TRBV7-2
D gene: -
CDR3 protein: CASSPRTSPETQYF
CDR3 DNA: TGTGCCAGCAGCCCCAGGACATCCCCAGAGACCCAGTACTTC

clone size: -
J gene: TRBJ2-2
V gene: TRBV25-1
D gene: TRBD1
CDR3 protein: CASRGQVNTGELFF
CDR3 DNA: TGTGCCAGCAGGGGACAGGTTAACACCGGGGAGCTGTTTTTT

clone size: -
J gene: TRBJ2-7
V gene: TRBV5-6
D gene: TRBD1
CDR3 protein: CASSPPTGGRSSYEQYF
CDR3 DNA: TGTGCCAGCAGCCCCCCAACAGGGGGCCGAAGCTCCTACGAGCAGTACTTC

clone size: -
J gene: TRBJ2-1
V gene: TRBV5-6
D gene: -
CDR3 protein: CASSPSTGNEQFF
CDR3 DNA: TGTGCCAGCAGCCCTTCCACGGGGAATGAGCAGTTCTTC

clone size: -
J gene: TRBJ1-5
V gene: TRBV6-5
D gene: -
CDR3 protein: CASRRAGSNQPQHF
CDR3 DNA: TGTGCCAGCAGACGCGCCGGGAGCAATCAGCCCCAGCATTTT

clone size: once
J gene: TRBJ2-1
V gene: TRBV5-1
D gene: -
CDR3 protein: CASSLVARHDEQFF
CDR3 DNA: TGCGCCAGCAGCTTGGTGGCTAGGCACGATGAGCAGTTCTTC

clone size: -
J gene: TRBJ1-2
V gene: TRBV6-5
D gene: TRBD1
CDR3 protein: CASIGQGDYTF
CDR3 DNA: TGTGCCAGCATAGGGCAGGGGGACTACACCTTC

clone size: -
J gene: TRBJ2-2
V gene: TRBV2
D gene: TRBD1
CDR3 protein: CASSLDRGRTGELFF
CDR3 DNA: TGTGCCAGCAGCTTGGACAGGGGAAGAACCGGGGAGCTGTTTTTT

clone size: -
J gene: TRBJ1-1
V gene: TRBV18
D gene: -
CDR3 protein: CASSREGNTEAFF
CDR3 DNA: TGTGCCAGCTCGAGAGAGGGGAACACTGAAGCTTTCTTT